This T cell receptor beta chain appears in the sequencing data of a study of T cell responses to AZD1222 COVID-19 vaccine. Only in-frame clones appear in the TCRdb table, and some are missing; sequencing was by immunoSEQ multiplex PCR. The sample holds 140,000 to 150,000 clones; approximately 93% are singletons and the top ten take under 6.5%. Concerning this clone itself: Antigen specificity is unknown.

The J segment lost 7 bases and the V segment lost 5 bases, leaving 12 bases of the junction unmatched. The CDR3 is 16 amino acids. CDR1 and CDR2 from the germline V gene are LNHDA and SQIVND (reference sequence). Study-wide results and caveats: Elevations in Spike-specific TCR breadth and depth followed administration of two AZD1222 doses. Repertoire sampling occurred only after the peak T cell response.

The chain is built from TRBV19 and TRBJ2-7; 12 bases are a match to TRBD2. The receptor's source is an adult in good health. Source: peripheral blood, taken on day 0 of AZD1222 vaccination. CDR3 loop: CASSWASGRASGEQYF. The CDR3 DNA is TGTGCCAGTAGTTGGGCTAGCGGGAGGGCCTCGGGGGAGCAGTACTTC.